This record concerns one T cell receptor beta chain sequence. The sample originates from a study of T cell changes during pregnancy in multiple sclerosis. Measured with immunoSEQ multiplex PCR; TCRdb has only the in-frame clones, and not every one. In the table there are approximately 50,000 clones, around 92% of which are singletons. The germline gives CDR1 MDHEN, CDR2 SYDVKM. V shed 7 bases, J shed 8 bases, and the junction held 9 bases outside the gene matches. This CDR3 has 13 amino acids. The sample consisted of CD4+ T cells from peripheral blood mononuclear cells, taken in the third trimester of pregnancy. This receptor was obtained from a female donor with multiple sclerosis, enrolled in a pregnancy study. This sequence joins TRBV28 and TRBJ1-2, with 8 bases that match TRBD1. The CDR3 sequence: CASTLQGARGYTF. The CDR3 region has the DNA TGTGCCAGCACCCTTCAGGGGGCAAGAGGCTACACCTTC.